This T cell receptor (beta chain) stems from a study of shared clonotypes between healthy human individuals. General study findings and limits: Sharing across four donors was highest in naive CD4 (roughly 5%) and lowest in memory CD8 (0.4%).

Remarks on this clone: Its antigen is as yet unknown.

CD8 cells regarded as naive lacked CD45RO, were positively chosen for CCR7, and omitted terminally differentiated effector memory CD45RA+ cells. The germline V gene encodes CDR1 MNHGY and CDR2 SVAAGI. This CDR3 has 18 residues. J gave up 0 bases and V 5 bases, and 8 bases lay outside the gene matches. This table comes from immunoSEQ multiplex PCR, and its TCRdb copy is limited to in-frame clones, with some not included. The sample shows some 740,000 clones, roughly 92% of them seen only once. The sequence derives from a young man in good health. This chain joins TRBV6-9 and TRBJ2-3; TRBD2 matches at 13 bases. Sequencing was carried out using naive CD8+ T cells sorted from blood. CDR3 nucleotide sequence: TGTGCCAGCAGTGTACTAGCGGGAGGGGACCCTAGCACAGATACGCAGTATTTT. This gives the protein CASSVLAGGDPSTDTQYF.